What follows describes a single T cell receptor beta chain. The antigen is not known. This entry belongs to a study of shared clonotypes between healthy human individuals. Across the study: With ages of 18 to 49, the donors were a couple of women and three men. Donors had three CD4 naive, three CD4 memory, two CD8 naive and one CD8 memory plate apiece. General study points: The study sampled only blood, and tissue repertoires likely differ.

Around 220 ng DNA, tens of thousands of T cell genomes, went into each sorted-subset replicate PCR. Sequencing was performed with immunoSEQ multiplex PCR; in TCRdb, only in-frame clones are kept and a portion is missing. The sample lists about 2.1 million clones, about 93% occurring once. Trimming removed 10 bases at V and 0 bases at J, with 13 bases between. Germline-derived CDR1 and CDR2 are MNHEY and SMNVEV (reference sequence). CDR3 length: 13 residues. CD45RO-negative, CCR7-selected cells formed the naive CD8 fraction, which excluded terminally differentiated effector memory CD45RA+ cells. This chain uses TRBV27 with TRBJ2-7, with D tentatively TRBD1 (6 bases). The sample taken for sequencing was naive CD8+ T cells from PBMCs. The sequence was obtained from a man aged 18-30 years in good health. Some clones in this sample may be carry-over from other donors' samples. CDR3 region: CATGQTHSYEQYF. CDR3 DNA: TGTGCCACCGGACAGACGCACTCCTACGAGCAGTACTTC.